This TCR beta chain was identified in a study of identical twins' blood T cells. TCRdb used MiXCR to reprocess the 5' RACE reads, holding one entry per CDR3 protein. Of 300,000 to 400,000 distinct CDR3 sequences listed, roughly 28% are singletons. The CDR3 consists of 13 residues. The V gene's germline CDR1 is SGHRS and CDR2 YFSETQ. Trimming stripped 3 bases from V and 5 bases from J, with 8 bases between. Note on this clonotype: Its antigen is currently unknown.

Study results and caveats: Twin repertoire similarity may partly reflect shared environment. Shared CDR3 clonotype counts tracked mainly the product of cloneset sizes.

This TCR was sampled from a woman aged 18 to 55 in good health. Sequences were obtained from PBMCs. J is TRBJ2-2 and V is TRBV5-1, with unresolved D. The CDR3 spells CASSWAGTGELFF. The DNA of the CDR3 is TGCGCCAGCAGCTGGGCTGGAACCGGGGAGCTGTTTTTT.